This entry concerns a single TCR beta chain. What it binds is unknown. This sample stems from a study of cytomegalovirus exposure and HLA in healthy donors. Across the study: The 95 million to 120 million unique TCR beta sequences, from around 200 million T cells, were found by an earlier analysis.

Donors were nominally healthy when sampled, though unrecorded immune exposures were likely. Study-wide results and limits: Upon later analysis, HLA-associated TCR beta chains proved more clonally expanded than other, equally common chains. A later analysis associated 15,000 or so TCR beta sequences with HLA alleles at a 0.05 false discovery rate.

The CDR3 has 15 amino acids. Germline-derived CDR1 and CDR2 are SEHNR and FQNEAQ (reference sequence). 60 Vbeta and 13 Jbeta primers were used in PCR. The method was immunoSEQ multiplex PCR; TCRdb's version includes in-frame clones alone and lacks a portion of them. In the table there are under 200,000 clones, 80% of which are singletons. This rearrangement joins TRBV7-9 to TRBJ2-5, with 9 bases identical to TRBD2. The end of the DNA fits TRBJ2-7 better, so the J call may be wrong. The TCR comes from a man aged 35-49 years in good health and CMV-seronegative. Sequencing was done on a sample of PBMCs. CDR3 bases: TGTGCCAGCAGCTTTATGTTTAGCGGGAGTAACGAGCAGTACTTC. It is translated as CASSFMFSGSNEQYF.